These T cell receptor beta chains were read from a single sample in a study of T-cell reconstitution after alpha-beta-depleted transplantation in children. TCRdb called the PCR reads again in MiXCR, with one record for every CDR3 protein. Of hundreds of thousands of distinct CDR3 sequences in the sample, about 11% were seen once. Source: PBMCs, taken before TCRalphabeta/CD19-depleted stem cell transplant. Receptors were obtained from a child between 2 and 9 years old with inherited bone marrow failure, due to receive a stem cell transplant. CDR3s include the opening cysteine and the closing phenylalanine or tryptophan.

j_gene: TRBJ1-1; v_gene: TRBV5-5; len: 15; CDR3aa: CASSALAPMNTEAFF
j_gene: TRBJ2-5; v_gene: TRBV7-9; len: 14; CDR3aa: CASSLQGTQETQYF
j_gene: TRBJ1-2; v_gene: TRBV6-1; len: 13; CDR3aa: CASSEEGGQGYTF
j_gene: TRBJ1-2; v_gene: TRBV10-3; len: 13; CDR3aa: CAIRPAAHYGYTF
j_gene: TRBJ2-4; v_gene: TRBV12-3/TRBV12-4; len: 13; CDR3aa: CASRTGAGNIQYF
j_gene: TRBJ2-7; v_gene: TRBV21-1; len: 14; CDR3aa: CASTSTSGFYEQYF
j_gene: TRBJ2-5; v_gene: TRBV12-3/TRBV12-4; len: 15; CDR3aa: CASSPTSGVEGTQYF
j_gene: TRBJ2-3; v_gene: TRBV29-1; len: 16; CDR3aa: CSVSGTSGRAADTQYF
j_gene: TRBJ2-1; v_gene: TRBV7-2; len: 18; CDR3aa: CASSFGTSGTERYNEQFF
j_gene: TRBJ1-1; v_gene: TRBV20-1; len: 14; CDR3aa: CSAQRQGRNTEAFF
j_gene: TRBJ2-7; v_gene: TRBV19; len: 13; CDR3aa: CASSQQVAYEQYF
j_gene: TRBJ1-5; v_gene: TRBV28; len: 17; CDR3aa: CASSFLPHTEFNQPQHF
j_gene: TRBJ2-3; v_gene: TRBV7-9; len: 16; CDR3aa: CASSLFLREGTDTQYF
j_gene: TRBJ2-7; v_gene: TRBV28; len: 15; CDR3aa: CASSLFRGRVGEQYF
j_gene: TRBJ2-7; v_gene: TRBV7-2; len: 15; CDR3aa: CASSEGLAGLYEQYF
j_gene: TRBJ2-5; v_gene: TRBV6-2/TRBV6-3; len: 14; CDR3aa: CASSYEGRGETQYF
j_gene: TRBJ1-6; v_gene: TRBV6-5; len: 15; CDR3aa: CASSYSSRGQSPLHF
j_gene: TRBJ2-2; v_gene: TRBV3-1; len: 14; CDR3aa: CASSSRTGGGELFF
j_gene: TRBJ2-7; v_gene: TRBV27; len: 16; CDR3aa: CASSFFKAGGSYEQYF
j_gene: TRBJ2-2; v_gene: TRBV18; len: 13; CDR3aa: CASSPMGTGELFF
j_gene: TRBJ2-5; v_gene: TRBV6-2/TRBV6-3; len: 21; CDR3aa: CASSSRVAPGTSGRIRETQYF
j_gene: TRBJ2-5; v_gene: TRBV7-6; len: 15; CDR3aa: CASSLYGRAGETQYF
j_gene: TRBJ2-1; v_gene: TRBV10-3; len: 14; CDR3aa: CATLLAGDLNEQFF
j_gene: TRBJ2-7; v_gene: TRBV11-2; len: 18; CDR3aa: CASSLLFGQGVPSYEQYF
j_gene: TRBJ2-6; v_gene: TRBV7-2; len: 15; CDR3aa: CASSLVGFGANVLTF
j_gene: TRBJ2-3; v_gene: TRBV30; len: 15; CDR3aa: CAWEFRATQRDTQYF
j_gene: TRBJ2-3; v_gene: TRBV29-1; len: 14; CDR3aa: CSVVPAYLGDTQYF
j_gene: TRBJ2-1; v_gene: TRBV12-3/TRBV12-4; len: 14; CDR3aa: CASSLAGTAGQQFF
j_gene: TRBJ2-5; v_gene: TRBV20-1; len: 13; CDR3aa: CSAPRGHQETQYF